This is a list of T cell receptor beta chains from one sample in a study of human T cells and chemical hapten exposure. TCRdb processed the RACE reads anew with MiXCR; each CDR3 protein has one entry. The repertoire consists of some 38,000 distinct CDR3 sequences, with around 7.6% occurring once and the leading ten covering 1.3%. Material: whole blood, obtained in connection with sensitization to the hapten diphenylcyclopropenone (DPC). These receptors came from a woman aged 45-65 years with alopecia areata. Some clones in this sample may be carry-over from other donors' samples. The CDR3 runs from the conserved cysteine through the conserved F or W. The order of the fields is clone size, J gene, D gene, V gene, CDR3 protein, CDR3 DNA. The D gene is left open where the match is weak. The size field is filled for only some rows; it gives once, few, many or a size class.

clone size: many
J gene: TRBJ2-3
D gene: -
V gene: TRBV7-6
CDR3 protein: CASRPSGSTDTQYF
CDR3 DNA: TGTGCCAGCCGCCCAAGCGGTAGCACAGATACGCAGTATTTT

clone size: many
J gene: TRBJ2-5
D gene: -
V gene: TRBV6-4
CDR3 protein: CASSSSLAQMWETQYF
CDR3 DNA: TGTGCCAGCAGTTCCTCTCTGGCCCAAATGTGGGAGACCCAGTACTTC

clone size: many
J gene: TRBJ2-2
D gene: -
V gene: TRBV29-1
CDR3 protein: CSVARDTSNTGELFF
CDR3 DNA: TGCAGCGTTGCCCGGGACACGTCGAACACCGGGGAGCTGTTTTTT

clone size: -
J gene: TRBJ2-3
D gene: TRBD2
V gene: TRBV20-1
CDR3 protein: CSAKEREIVTDTQYF
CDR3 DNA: TGCAGTGCTAAAGAGCGGGAGATTGTCACAGATACGCAGTATTTT

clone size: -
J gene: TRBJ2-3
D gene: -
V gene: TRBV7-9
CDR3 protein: CASSSAGGTDTQYF
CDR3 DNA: TGTGCCAGCAGCTCCGCCGGGGGCACAGATACGCAGTATTTT

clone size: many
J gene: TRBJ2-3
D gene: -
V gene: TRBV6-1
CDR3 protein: CASSPQGTIPTDTQYF
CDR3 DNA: TGTGCCAGCAGCCCCCAGGGGACTATACCCACAGATACGCAGTATTTT

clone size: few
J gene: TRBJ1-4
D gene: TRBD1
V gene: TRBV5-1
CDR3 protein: CASTLPLGTGEEKLFF
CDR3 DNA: TGCGCCAGCACCCTACCGCTCGGGACAGGGGAAGAAAAACTGTTTTTT

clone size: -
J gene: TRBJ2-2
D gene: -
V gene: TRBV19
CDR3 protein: CASSISGTLANTGELFF
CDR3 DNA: TGTGCCAGTAGTATCTCCGGGACACTCGCGAACACCGGGGAGCTGTTTTTT

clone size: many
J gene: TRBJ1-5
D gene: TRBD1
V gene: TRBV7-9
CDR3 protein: CASSLGGTGRQPQHF
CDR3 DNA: TGTGCCAGCAGCTTAGGAGGGACAGGGAGACAGCCCCAGCATTTT

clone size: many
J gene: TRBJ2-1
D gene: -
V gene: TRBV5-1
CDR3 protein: CASSSRPTQGENEQFF
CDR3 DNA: TGCGCCAGCAGCTCCCGACCGACCCAGGGCGAGAATGAGCAGTTCTTC

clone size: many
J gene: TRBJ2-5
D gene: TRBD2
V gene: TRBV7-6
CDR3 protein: CASSRRLAGGETQYF
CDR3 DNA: TGTGCCAGCAGTCGACGACTAGCGGGAGGAGAGACCCAGTACTTC

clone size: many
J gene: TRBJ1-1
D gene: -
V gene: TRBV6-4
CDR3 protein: CASSAASGGYEAFF
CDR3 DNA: TGTGCCAGCAGTGCCGCCTCTGGGGGCTACGAAGCTTTCTTT

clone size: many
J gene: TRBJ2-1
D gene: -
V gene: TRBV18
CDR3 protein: CASSPLPPSGSYNEQFF
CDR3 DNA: TGTGCCAGCTCACCATTACCCCCGTCGGGCTCCTACAATGAGCAGTTCTTC

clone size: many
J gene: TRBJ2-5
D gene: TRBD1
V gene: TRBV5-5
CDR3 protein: CASSPPDRVGEETQYF
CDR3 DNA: TGTGCCAGCAGCCCCCCGGACAGGGTGGGAGAGGAGACCCAGTACTTC

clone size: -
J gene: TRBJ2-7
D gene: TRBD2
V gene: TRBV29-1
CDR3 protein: CSALWVAGGEQYF
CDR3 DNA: TGCAGCGCTCTCTGGGTAGCGGGAGGCGAGCAGTACTTC

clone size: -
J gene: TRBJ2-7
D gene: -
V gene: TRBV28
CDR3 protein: CASSLGQYEQYF
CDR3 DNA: TGTGCCAGCAGCCTAGGACAGTACGAGCAGTACTTC

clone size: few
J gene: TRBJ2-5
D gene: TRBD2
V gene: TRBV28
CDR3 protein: CASSLASSGNQKTQYF
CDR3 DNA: TGTGCCAGCAGTTTGGCTTCTAGCGGGAATCAGAAGACCCAGTACTTC

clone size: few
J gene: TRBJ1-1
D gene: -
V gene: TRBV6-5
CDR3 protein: CASSSRTVNTEAFF
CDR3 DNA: TGTGCCAGCAGTAGTAGGACGGTGAACACTGAAGCTTTCTTT

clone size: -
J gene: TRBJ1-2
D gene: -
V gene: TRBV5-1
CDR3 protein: CASSFGTLEIYGYTF
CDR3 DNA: TGCGCCAGCAGCTTCGGGACATTGGAGATCTATGGCTACACCTTC

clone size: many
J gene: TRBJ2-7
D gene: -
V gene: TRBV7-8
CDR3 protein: CASSLPGEQYF
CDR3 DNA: TGTGCCAGCAGCCTACCGGGTGAGCAGTACTTC

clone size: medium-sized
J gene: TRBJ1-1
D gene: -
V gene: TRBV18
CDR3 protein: CASSPGAGMNTEAFF
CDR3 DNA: TGTGCCAGCTCACCAGGAGCAGGAATGAACACTGAAGCTTTCTTT

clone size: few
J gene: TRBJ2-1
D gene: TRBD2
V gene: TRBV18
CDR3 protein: CASSPLALAGGPYNEQFF
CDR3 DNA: TGTGCCAGCTCACCCCTAGCCCTAGCGGGAGGGCCCTACAATGAGCAGTTCTTC

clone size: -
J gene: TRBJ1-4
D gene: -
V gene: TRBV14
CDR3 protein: CASSRNVGSDEKLFF
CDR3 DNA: TGTGCCAGCAGCCGCAACGTGGGCTCCGATGAAAAACTGTTTTTT

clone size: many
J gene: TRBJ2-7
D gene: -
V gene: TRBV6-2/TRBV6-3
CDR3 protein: CASSTGTFTYEQYF
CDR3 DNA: TGTGCCAGCAGCACCGGGACTTTTACCTACGAGCAGTACTTC

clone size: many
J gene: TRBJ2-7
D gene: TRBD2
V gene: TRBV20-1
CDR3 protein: CSASHGLAGEYEQYF
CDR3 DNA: TGCAGTGCTAGTCATGGACTAGCGGGAGAATACGAGCAGTACTTC

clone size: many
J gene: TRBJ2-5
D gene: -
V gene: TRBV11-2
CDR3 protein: CASSLERDWGTQYF
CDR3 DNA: TGTGCCAGCAGCTTAGAGAGGGACTGGGGGACCCAGTACTTC

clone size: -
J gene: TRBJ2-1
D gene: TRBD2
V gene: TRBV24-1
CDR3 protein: CATSAPGLAGGMTYNEQFF
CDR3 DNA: TGTGCCACCAGTGCCCCGGGACTAGCGGGAGGGATGACCTACAATGAGCAGTTCTTC

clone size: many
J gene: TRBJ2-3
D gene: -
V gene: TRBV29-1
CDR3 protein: CSVVGVTDTQYF
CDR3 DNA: TGCAGCGTTGTCGGGGTCACAGATACGCAGTATTTT

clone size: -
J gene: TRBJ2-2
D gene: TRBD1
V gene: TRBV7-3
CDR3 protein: CASSLKGQGAGELFF
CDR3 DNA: TGTGCCAGCAGCTTAAAAGGCCAGGGGGCCGGGGAGCTGTTTTTT

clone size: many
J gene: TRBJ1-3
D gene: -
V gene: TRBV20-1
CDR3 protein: CSAMGTADSGNTIYF
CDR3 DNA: TGCAGTGCTATGGGGACCGCAGACTCTGGAAACACCATATATTTT

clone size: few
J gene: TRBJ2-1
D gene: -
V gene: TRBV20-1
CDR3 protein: CSARLSTGYNEQFF
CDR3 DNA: TGCAGTGCTAGGCTTTCGACGGGATACAATGAGCAGTTCTTC

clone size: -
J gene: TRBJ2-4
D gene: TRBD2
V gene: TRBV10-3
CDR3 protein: CAISGTSGSQAKNIQYF
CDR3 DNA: TGTGCCATCAGTGGAACTAGCGGGAGCCAAGCCAAAAACATTCAGTACTTC

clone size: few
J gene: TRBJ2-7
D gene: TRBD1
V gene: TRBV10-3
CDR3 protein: CAISEGQAREEQYF
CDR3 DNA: TGTGCCATCAGTGAGGGACAGGCCCGGGAAGAGCAGTACTTC

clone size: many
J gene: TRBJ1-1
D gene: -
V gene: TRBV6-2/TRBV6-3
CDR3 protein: CASKETRNTEAFF
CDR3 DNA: TGTGCCAGCAAGGAGACAAGGAACACTGAAGCTTTCTTT

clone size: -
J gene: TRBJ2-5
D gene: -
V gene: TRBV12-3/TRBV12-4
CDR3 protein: CASSPDYLETQYF
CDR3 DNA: TGTGCCAGCAGTCCGGACTATTTGGAGACCCAGTACTTC

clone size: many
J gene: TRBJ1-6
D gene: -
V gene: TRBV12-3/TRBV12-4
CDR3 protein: CASSLRGDYNSPLHF
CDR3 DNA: TGTGCCAGCAGTTTAAGGGGGGACTATAATTCACCCCTCCACTTT

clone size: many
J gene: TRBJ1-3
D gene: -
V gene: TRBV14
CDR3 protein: CASSQAYRPGNTIYF
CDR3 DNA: TGTGCCAGCAGCCAAGCTTACAGGCCTGGAAACACCATATATTTT

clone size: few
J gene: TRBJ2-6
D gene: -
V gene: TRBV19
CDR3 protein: CASTRGGSGANVLTF
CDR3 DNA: TGTGCCAGTACTCGAGGAGGCTCTGGGGCCAACGTCCTGACTTTC

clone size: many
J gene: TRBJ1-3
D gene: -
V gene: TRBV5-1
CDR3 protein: CASSLDPPGTGNTIYF
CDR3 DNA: TGCGCCAGCAGCTTGGACCCCCCAGGAACTGGAAACACCATATATTTT

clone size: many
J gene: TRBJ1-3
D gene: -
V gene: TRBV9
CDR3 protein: CASRATGSSGNTIYF
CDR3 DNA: TGTGCCAGCAGGGCTACCGGGAGCTCTGGAAACACCATATATTTT

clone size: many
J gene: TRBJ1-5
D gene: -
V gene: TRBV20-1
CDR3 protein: CSAREGWGNQPQHF
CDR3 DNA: TGCAGTGCTAGAGAGGGTTGGGGCAATCAGCCCCAGCATTTT

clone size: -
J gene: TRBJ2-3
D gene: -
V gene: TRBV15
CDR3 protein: CATSRGDSTDTQYF
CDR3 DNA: TGTGCCACCAGCAGAGGGGACAGCACAGATACGCAGTATTTT

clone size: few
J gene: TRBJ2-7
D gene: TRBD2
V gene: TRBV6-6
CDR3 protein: CASSYATGTSGSYEQYF
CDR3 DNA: TGTGCCAGCAGTTACGCAACGGGGACTAGCGGGAGCTACGAGCAGTACTTC

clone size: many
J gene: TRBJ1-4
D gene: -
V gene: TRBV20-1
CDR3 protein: CSASGDTNEKLFF
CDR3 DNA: TGCAGTGCTAGTGGAGACACCAATGAAAAACTGTTTTTT

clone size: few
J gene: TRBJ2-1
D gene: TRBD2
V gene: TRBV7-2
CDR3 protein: CASSFTSGGRNEQFF
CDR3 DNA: TGTGCCAGCAGCTTTACTAGCGGAGGGCGGAATGAGCAGTTCTTC

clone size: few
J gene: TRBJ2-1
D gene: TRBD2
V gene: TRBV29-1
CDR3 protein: CSVRGGRDNEQFF
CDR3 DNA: TGCAGCGTTCGGGGCGGGAGGGACAATGAGCAGTTCTTC

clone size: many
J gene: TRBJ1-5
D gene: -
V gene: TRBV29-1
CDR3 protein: CSRYGRNQPQHF
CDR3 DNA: TGCAGCCGCTACGGACGCAATCAGCCCCAGCATTTT

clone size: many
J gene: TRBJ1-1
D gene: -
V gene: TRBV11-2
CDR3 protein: CASSPGHVTEAFF
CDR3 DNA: TGTGCCAGCAGCCCCGGACATGTCACTGAAGCTTTCTTT

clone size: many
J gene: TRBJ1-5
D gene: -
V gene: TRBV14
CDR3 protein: CASSQGLNQPQHF
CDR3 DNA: TGTGCCAGTAGCCAGGGGCTCAATCAGCCCCAGCATTTT

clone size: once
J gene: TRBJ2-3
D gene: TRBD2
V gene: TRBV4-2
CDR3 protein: CANSPTGLAGPDTQYF
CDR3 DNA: TGTGCCAACAGTCCTACGGGACTAGCGGGGCCAGATACGCAGTATTTT

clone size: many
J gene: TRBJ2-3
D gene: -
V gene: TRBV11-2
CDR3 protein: CASTGGGASTDTQYF
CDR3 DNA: TGTGCCAGCACTGGAGGCGGGGCTAGCACAGATACGCAGTATTTT

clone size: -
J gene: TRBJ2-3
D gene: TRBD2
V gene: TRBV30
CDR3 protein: CAWTPGTSGSGTDTQYF
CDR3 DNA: TGTGCCTGGACCCCCGGGACTAGCGGGAGTGGAACAGATACGCAGTATTTT

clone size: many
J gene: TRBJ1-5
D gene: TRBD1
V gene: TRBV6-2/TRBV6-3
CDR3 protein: CASSYGTGGNNQPQHF
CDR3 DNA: TGTGCCAGCAGTTACGGGACAGGGGGGAACAATCAGCCCCAGCATTTT

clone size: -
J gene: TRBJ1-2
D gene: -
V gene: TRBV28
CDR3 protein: CASSLWGDYGYTF
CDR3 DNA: TGTGCCAGCAGTTTATGGGGTGACTATGGCTACACCTTC

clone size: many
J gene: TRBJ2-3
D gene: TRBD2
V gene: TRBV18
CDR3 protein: CASSQGGRSDTQYF
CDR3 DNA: TGTGCCAGCTCACAAGGCGGGAGAAGCGATACGCAGTATTTT

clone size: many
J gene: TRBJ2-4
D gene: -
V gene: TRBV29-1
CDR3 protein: CSASLAENIQYF
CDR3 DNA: TGCAGCGCCTCTCTGGCAGAAAACATTCAGTACTTC

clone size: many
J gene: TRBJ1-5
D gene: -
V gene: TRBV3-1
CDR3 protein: CASSRQGNQPQHF
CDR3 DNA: TGTGCCAGCAGCCGACAGGGCAATCAGCCCCAGCATTTT